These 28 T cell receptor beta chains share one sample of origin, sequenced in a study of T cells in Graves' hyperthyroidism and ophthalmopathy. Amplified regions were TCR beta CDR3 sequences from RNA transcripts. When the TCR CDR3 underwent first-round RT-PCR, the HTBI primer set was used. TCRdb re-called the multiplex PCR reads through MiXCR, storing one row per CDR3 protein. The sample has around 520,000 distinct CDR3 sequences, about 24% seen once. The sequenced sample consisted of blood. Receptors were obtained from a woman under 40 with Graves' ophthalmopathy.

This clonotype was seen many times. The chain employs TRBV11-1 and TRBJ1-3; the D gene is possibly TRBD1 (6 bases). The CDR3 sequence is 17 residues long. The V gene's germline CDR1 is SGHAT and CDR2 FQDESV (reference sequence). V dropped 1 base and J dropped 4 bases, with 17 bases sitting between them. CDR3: CASSLGAGTGSGNTIYF. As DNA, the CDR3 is TGTGCCAGCAGCTTAGGCGCGGGCACAGGGTCCGGAAACACCATATATTTT. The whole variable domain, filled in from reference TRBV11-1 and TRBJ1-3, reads EAEVAQSPRYKITEKSQAVAFWCDPISGHATLYWYRQILGQGPELLVQFQDESVVDDSQLPKDRFSAERLKGVDSTLKIQPAELGDSAMYLCASSLGAGTGSGNTIYFGEGSWLTVV.

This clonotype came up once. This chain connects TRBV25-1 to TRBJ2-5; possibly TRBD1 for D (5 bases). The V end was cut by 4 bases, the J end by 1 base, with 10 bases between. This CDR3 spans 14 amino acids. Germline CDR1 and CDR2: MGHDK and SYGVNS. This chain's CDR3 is CASSVRGGQETQYF. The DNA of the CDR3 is TGTGCCAGCAGTGTTAGGGGCGGCCAAGAGACCCAGTACTTC.

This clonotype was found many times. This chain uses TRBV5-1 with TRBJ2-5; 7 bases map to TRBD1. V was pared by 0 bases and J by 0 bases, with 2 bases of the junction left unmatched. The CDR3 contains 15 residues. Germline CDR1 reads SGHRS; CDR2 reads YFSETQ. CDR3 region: CASSLVGTDQETQYF. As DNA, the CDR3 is TGCGCCAGCAGCTTGGTCGGGACAGACCAAGAGACCCAGTACTTC.

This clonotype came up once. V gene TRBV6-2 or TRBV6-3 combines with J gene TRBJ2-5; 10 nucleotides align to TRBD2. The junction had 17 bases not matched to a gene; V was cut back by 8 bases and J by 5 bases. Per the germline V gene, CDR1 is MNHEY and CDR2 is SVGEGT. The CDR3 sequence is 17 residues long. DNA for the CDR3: TGTGCCAGCGCTCTGGGGATAGCGGGGGGCTCCTGGGAGACCCAGTACTTC. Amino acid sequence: CASALGIAGGSWETQYF.

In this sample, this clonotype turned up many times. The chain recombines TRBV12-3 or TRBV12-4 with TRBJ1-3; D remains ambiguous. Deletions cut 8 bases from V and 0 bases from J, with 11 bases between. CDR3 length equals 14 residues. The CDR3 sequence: CASDVWNSGNTIYF. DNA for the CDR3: TGTGCCAGCGACGTTTGGAACTCTGGAAACACCATATATTTT.

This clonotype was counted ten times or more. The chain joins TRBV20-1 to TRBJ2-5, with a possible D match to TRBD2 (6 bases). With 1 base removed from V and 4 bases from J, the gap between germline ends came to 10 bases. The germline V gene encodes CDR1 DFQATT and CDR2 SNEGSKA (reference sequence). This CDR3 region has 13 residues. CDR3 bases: TGCAGTGCTAGAGGACTAGTTGGAGAGACCCAGTACTTC. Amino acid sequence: CSARGLVGETQYF.

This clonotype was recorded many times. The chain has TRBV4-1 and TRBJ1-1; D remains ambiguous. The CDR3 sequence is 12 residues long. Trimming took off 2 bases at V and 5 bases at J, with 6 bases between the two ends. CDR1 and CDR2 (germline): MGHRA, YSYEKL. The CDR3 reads CASSQIGTEAFF. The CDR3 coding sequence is TGCGCCAGCAGCCAAATTGGGACTGAAGCTTTCTTT.

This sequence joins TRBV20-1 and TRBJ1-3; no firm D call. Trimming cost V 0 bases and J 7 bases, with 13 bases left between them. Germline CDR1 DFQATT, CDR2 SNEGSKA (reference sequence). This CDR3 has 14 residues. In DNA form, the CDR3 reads TGCAGTGCTAGAGATCTGCGCGTAGGTAACACCATATATTTT. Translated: CSARDLRVGNTIYF.

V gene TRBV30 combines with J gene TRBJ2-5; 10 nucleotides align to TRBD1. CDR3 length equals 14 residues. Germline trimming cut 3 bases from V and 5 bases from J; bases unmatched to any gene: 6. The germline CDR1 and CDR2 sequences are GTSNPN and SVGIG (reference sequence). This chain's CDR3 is CAWSRDRGLETQYF. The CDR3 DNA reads TGTGCCTGGAGCCGGGACAGGGGATTGGAGACCCAGTACTTC. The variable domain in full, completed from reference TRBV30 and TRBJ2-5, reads SQTIHQWPATLVQPVGSPLSLECTVEGTSNPNLYWYRQAAGRGLQLLFYSVGIGQISSEVPQNLSASRPQDRQFILSSKKLLLSDSGFYLCAWSRDRGLETQYFGPGTRLLVL.

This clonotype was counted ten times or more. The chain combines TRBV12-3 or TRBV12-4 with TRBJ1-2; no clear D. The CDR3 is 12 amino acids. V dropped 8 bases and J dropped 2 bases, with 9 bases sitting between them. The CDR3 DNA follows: TGTGCCAGCCAGGAGGGCAACTATGGCTACACCTTC. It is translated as CASQEGNYGYTF.

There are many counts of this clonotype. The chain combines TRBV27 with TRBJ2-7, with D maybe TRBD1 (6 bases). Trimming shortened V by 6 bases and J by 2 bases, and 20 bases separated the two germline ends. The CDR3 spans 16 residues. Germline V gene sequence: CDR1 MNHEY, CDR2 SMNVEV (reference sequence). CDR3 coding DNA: TGTGCCAGCAGCCCCAGCAGCAGGGGAGAAACCTACGAGCAGTACTTC. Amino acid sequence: CASSPSSRGETYEQYF.

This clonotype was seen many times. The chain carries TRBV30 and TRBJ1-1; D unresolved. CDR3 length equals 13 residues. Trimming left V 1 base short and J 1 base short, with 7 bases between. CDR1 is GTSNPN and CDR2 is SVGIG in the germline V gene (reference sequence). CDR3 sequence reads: CAWSAASNTEAFF. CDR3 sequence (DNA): TGTGCCTGGAGTGCCGCCTCGAACACTGAAGCTTTCTTT.

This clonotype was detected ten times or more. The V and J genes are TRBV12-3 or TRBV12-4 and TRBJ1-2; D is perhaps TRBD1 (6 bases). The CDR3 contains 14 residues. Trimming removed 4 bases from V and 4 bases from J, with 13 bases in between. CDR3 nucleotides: TGTGCCAGCAGTTGGGACACTCGCATCTATGGCTACACCTTC. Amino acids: CASSWDTRIYGYTF.

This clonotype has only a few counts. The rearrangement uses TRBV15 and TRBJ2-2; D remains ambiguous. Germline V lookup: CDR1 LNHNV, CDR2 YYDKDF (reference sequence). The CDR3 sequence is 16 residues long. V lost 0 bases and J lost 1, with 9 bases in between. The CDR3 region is CATSRDLVGNTGELFF. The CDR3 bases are TGTGCCACCAGCAGAGATTTGGTGGGGAACACCGGGGAGCTGTTTTTT.

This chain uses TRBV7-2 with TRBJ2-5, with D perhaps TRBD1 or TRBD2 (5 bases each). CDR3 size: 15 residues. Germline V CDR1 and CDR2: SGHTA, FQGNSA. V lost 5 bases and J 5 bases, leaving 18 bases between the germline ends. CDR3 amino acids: CASSPTTGTRETQYF. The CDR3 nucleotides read TGTGCCAGCAGCCCGACCACCGGGACCAGGGAGACCCAGTACTTC.

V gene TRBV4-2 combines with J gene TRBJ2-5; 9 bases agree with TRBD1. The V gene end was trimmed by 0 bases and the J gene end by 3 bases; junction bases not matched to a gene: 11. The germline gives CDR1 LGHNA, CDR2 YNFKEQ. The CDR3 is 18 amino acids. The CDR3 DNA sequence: TGTGCCAGCAGCCAAGATTTTGGCGGGACAGGGAGAGAAGAGACCCAGTACTTC. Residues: CASSQDFGGTGREETQYF.

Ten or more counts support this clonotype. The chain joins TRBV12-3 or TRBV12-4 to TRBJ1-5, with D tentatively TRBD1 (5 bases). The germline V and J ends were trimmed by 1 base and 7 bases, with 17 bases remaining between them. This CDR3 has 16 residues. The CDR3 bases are TGTGCCAGCAGTTTAGATTCAGGGCCCGGGGGACAGCCCCAGCATTTT. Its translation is CASSLDSGPGGQPQHF.

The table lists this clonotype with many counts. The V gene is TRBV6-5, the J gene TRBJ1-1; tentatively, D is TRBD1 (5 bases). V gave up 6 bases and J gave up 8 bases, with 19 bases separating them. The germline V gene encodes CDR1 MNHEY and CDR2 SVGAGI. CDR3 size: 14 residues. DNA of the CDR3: TGTGCCAGCAGGCCCCGACAGCTAGGCAAAGAAGCTTTCTTT. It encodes CASRPRQLGKEAFF.

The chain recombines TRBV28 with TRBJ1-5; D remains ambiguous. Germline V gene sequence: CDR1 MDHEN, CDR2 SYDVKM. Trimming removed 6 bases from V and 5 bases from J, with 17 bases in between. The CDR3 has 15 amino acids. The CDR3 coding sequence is TGTGCCAGCAGCCCCCCCTCTGAAGGGTATCAGCCCCAGCATTTT. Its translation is CASSPPSEGYQPQHF.

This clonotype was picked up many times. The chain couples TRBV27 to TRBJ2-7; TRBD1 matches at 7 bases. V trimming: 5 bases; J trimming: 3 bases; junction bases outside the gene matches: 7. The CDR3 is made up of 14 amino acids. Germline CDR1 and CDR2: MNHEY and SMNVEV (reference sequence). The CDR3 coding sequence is TGTGCCAGCAGTCACGGGGACAGCTACTACGAGCAGTACTTC. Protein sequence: CASSHGDSYYEQYF.

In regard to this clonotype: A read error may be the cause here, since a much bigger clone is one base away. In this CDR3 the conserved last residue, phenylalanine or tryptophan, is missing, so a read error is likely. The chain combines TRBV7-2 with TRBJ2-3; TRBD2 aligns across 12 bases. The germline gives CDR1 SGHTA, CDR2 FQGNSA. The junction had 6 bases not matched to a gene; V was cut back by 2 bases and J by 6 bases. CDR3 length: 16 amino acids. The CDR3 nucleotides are TGTGCCAGCAGCTTACCGGGACTAGCGGGTTCGGATACGCAGTATTGT. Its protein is CASSLPGLAGSDTQYC.

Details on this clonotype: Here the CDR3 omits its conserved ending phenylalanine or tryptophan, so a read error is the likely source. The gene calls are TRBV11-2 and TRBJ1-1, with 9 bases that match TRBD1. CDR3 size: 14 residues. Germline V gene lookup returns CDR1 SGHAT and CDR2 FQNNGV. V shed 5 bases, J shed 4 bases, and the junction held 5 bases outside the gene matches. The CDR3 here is CASSVDRGGTEAFL. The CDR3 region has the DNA TGTGCCAGCAGCGTGGACAGGGGCGGCACTGAAGCTTTCTTG.

The chain's CDR3 is CASMVGGNTEAFF. CDR3 coding DNA: TGTGCCAGCATGGTGGGGGGCAACACTGAAGCTTTCTTT. J is TRBJ1-1 and V is TRBV7-9; D perhaps matches TRBD1 (6 bases). With 7 bases removed from V and 2 bases from J, the gap between germline ends came to 11 bases. Germline V gene data show CDR1 as SEHNR and CDR2 as FQNEAQ (reference sequence). The CDR3 spans 13 residues.

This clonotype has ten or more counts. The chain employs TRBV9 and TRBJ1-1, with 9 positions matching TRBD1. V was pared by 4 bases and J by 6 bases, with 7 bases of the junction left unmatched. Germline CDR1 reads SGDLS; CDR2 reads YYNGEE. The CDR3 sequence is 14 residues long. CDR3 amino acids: CASSPPDRGAEAFF. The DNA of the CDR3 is TGTGCCAGCAGCCCCCCGGACAGGGGCGCTGAAGCTTTCTTT. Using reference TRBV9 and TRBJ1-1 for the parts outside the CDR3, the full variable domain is DSGVTQTPKHLITATGQRVTLRCSPRSGDLSVYWYQQSLDQGLQFLIQYYNGEERAKGNILERFSAQQFPDLHSELNLSSLELGDSALYFCASSPPDRGAEAFFGQGTRLTVV.

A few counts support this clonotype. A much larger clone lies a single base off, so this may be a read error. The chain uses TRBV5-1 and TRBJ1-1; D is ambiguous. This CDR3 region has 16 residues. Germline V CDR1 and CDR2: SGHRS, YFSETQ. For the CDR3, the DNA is TGCGCCAGCAGCTTGGCTCGGGCCGGGATGAACACTGAAGCTTGCTTT. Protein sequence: CASSLARAGMNTEACF.

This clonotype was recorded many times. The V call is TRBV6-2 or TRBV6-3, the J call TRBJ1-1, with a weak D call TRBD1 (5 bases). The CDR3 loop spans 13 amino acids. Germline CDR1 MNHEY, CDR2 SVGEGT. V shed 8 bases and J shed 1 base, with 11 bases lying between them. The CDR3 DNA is TGTGCCAGCGCGATTGGGGGGAACACTGAAGCTTTCTTT. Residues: CASAIGGNTEAFF.

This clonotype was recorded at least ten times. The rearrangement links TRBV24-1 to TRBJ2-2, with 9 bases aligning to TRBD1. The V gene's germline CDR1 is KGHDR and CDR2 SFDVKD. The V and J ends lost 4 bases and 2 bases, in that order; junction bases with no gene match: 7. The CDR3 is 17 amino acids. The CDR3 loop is CATSDFRDRVNTGELFF. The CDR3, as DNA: TGTGCCACCAGTGACTTCCGGGACAGGGTAAACACCGGGGAGCTGTTTTTT.

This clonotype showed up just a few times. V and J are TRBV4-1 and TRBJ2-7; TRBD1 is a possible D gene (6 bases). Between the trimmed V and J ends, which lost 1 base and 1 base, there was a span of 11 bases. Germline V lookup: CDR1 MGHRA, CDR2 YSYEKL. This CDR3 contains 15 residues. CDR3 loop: CASSQGQALSYEQYF. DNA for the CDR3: TGCGCCAGCAGCCAAGGACAGGCGTTGTCCTACGAGCAGTACTTC.